The clone carrying this T cell receptor beta chain was counted at least ten times. Sequence at one end of the junction differs from germline and may be a read error. TCRdb re-called the reads with MiXCR, one entry per CDR3 protein. In the table there are roughly 500,000 distinct CDR3 sequences, 11% of which are singletons. These data come from a study of T cell repertoires in cytomegalovirus infection. The germline V gene has CDR1 SSHAT and CDR2 FNYEAQ (reference sequence). The CDR3 has 15 residues. This chain uses TRBV7-7 with TRBJ2-1; 9 bases align to TRBD2. Sequencing was carried out using PBMCs. This clonotype was sampled from a human donor in good health (CMV status not recorded). Some clones in this sample may be carry-over from other donors' samples. The DNA of the CDR3 is TGTGCTAGCAGCTCTGTGCTAGCGGGGTACAATGAGCAGTTCTTC. Its protein product is CASSSVLAGYNEQFF.